This paragraph reports one T cell receptor beta chain. The antigen remains undetermined. Per the germline V gene, CDR1 is SGHDT and CDR2 is YYEEEE. The CDR3 runs to 12 residues. V was cut by 4 bases and J by 9 bases, with 11 bases left in between. These data belong to a study of cytomegalovirus exposure and HLA in healthy donors. General observations from the study: The majority of TCR sequences were rare, yet some public TCRs appeared in many donors. When a later analysis was performed, an Asian-associated ancestry cluster reportedly had fewer N-insertions than the roughly 670-donor mean.

Primers: 60 Vbeta forward and 13 Jbeta reverse. Sequencing used immunoSEQ multiplex PCR; TCRdb keeps in-frame clones, though not all of them. Its table lists about 140,000 clones. The J gene is TRBJ2-1, the V gene TRBV5-6, with D possibly being TRBD2 (6 bases). The receptor's source is a young woman in good health and CMV-seronegative. The material sequenced was PBMCs. Here the CDR3 reads CASSGWGGEQFF. CDR3 in DNA: TGTGCCAGCAGCGGGTGGGGAGGTGAGCAGTTCTTC.